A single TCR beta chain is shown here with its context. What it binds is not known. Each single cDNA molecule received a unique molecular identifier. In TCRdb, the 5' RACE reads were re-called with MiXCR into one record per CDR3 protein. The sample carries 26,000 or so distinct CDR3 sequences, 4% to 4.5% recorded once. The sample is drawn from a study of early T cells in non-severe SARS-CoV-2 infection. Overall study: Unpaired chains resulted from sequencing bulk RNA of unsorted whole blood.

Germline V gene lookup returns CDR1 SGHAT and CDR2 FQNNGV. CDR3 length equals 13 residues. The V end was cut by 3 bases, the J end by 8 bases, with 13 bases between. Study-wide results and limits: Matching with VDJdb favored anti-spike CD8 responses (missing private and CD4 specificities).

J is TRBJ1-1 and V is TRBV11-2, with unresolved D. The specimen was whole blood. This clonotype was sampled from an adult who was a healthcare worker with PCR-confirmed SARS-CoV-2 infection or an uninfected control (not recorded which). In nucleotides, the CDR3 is TGTGCCAGCAGCTTCAGTTCCGTGAGCGAAGCTTTCTTT. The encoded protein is CASSFSSVSEAFF. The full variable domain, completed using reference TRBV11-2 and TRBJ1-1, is EAGVAQSPRYKIIEKRQSVAFWCNPISGHATLYWYQQILGQGPKLLIQFQNNGVVDDSQLPKDRFSAERLKGVDSTLKIQPAKLEDSAVYLCASSFSSVSEAFFGQGTRLTVV.